A selection of T cell receptor beta chains follows, all from one sample in a study of shared clonotypes between healthy human individuals. This table comes from immunoSEQ multiplex PCR, and its TCRdb copy is limited to in-frame clones, with some not included. This repertoire shows under 600,000 clones, roughly 98% found once; its top ten account for approximately 0.3%. The specimen was naive CD8+ T cells sorted from blood. The receptors stem from a man aged 25 to 45 in good health. Both conserved end residues are part of each CDR3. The order of the fields is clone size, D gene, V gene, J gene, CDR3 DNA, CDR3 protein. D genes are given only for firm matches. Size tells how often a clone was seen (once, few, many) or the class of an expanded clone, and some rows leave it out.

size: NA
D: NA
V: TRBV28
J: TRBJ1-2
DNA: TGTGCCAGCAGCACTACCTATGGCTACACCTTC
CDR3: CASSTTYGYTF

size: NA
D: NA
V: TRBV6-6
J: TRBJ1-5
DNA: TGTGCCAGCAGTGCCGGGACTAGCAATCAGCCCCAGCATTTT
CDR3: CASSAGTSNQPQHF

size: NA
D: TRBD2
V: TRBV7-6
J: TRBJ2-1
DNA: TGTGCCAGCAGCTTAACGGGAGGGCCTCGCGGTGAGCAGTTCTTC
CDR3: CASSLTGGPRGEQFF

size: NA
D: NA
V: TRBV7-8
J: TRBJ2-1
DNA: TGTGCCAGCAGCTCACGACTCAATGAGCAGTTCTTC
CDR3: CASSSRLNEQFF

size: NA
D: NA
V: TRBV6-5
J: TRBJ1-1
DNA: TGTGCCAGCAGTTACTCTGACTTTAGGGACACTGAAGCTTTCTTT
CDR3: CASSYSDFRDTEAFF

size: once
D: TRBD2
V: TRBV29-1
J: TRBJ2-1
DNA: TGCAGCGTTGCGAGACTAGCGGGAGGGAAGGCCTACAATGAGCAGTTCTTC
CDR3: CSVARLAGGKAYNEQFF

size: NA
D: TRBD1
V: TRBV30
J: TRBJ2-7
DNA: TGTGCCTGGCATCCCGGGACAGGGTGGAGATACGAGCAGTACTTC
CDR3: CAWHPGTGWRYEQYF

size: NA
D: NA
V: TRBV2
J: TRBJ2-7
DNA: TGTGCCAGCAATAACAGGGTCTCCTACGAGCAGTACTTC
CDR3: CASNNRVSYEQYF

size: NA
D: NA
V: TRBV4-1
J: TRBJ2-7
DNA: TGCGCCAGCAGCCAATCTTCCGGGGCCCCCTACGAGCAGTACTTC
CDR3: CASSQSSGAPYEQYF

size: NA
D: TRBD1
V: TRBV7-9
J: TRBJ1-5
DNA: TGTGCCAGCAGCTTTGGGACAGGGGGCTTAGATCAGCCCCAGCATTTT
CDR3: CASSFGTGGLDQPQHF

size: NA
D: NA
V: TRBV13
J: TRBJ1-1
DNA: TGTGCCAGCAGCTTCTTTACAGAAGAAGCTTTCTTT
CDR3: CASSFFTEEAFF

size: NA
D: NA
V: TRBV6-1
J: TRBJ1-1
DNA: TGTGCCAGCGGACGGGTCGAGAACACTGAAGCTTTCTTT
CDR3: CASGRVENTEAFF

size: NA
D: NA
V: TRBV9
J: TRBJ1-1
DNA: TGTGCCAGCAGCGTAAATTCACAGGGAGGATCGAACACTGAAGCTTTCTTT
CDR3: CASSVNSQGGSNTEAFF

size: NA
D: TRBD1
V: TRBV6-6
J: TRBJ2-2
DNA: TGTGCCAGCAGTTTCACAGGGGGCCGGGCCGGGGAGCTGTTTTTT
CDR3: CASSFTGGRAGELFF

size: once
D: NA
V: TRBV19
J: TRBJ1-1
DNA: TGTGCCAGTAGTATAGGGTATGGTAGGGCGGAGAACACTGAAGCTTTCTTT
CDR3: CASSIGYGRAENTEAFF

size: NA
D: TRBD2
V: TRBV27
J: TRBJ2-1
DNA: TGTGCCAGCAGTTCGCGACTAGCGGAAAAGGAGTTCTTC
CDR3: CASSSRLAEKEFF

size: NA
D: NA
V: TRBV13
J: TRBJ2-1
DNA: TGTGCCAGCAGCCCAATTATGTCGGACCCCTACAATGAGCAGTTCTTC
CDR3: CASSPIMSDPYNEQFF

size: NA
D: TRBD2
V: TRBV27
J: TRBJ2-2
DNA: TGTGCCAGCAGTGGGACTAGAATGAACACCGGGGAGCTGTTTTTT
CDR3: CASSGTRMNTGELFF

size: NA
D: TRBD1
V: TRBV29-1
J: TRBJ1-2
DNA: TGCAGCGTTGAAGATTCGGGACAGGCCCTCTATGGCTACACCTTC
CDR3: CSVEDSGQALYGYTF

size: NA
D: TRBD2
V: TRBV2
J: TRBJ2-7
DNA: TGTGCCAGCAGTGAAGCTAGCGGGAGGGTATACGAGCAGTACTTC
CDR3: CASSEASGRVYEQYF

size: NA
D: TRBD1
V: TRBV2
J: TRBJ1-1
DNA: TGTGCCAGCGGAGGGACAGGGAACACTGAAGCTTTCTTT
CDR3: CASGGTGNTEAFF

size: NA
D: NA
V: TRBV9
J: TRBJ2-5
DNA: TGTGCCAGCAGCGGGGGAGCGGGTTATCAAGAGACCCAGTACTTC
CDR3: CASSGGAGYQETQYF

size: NA
D: TRBD2
V: TRBV2
J: TRBJ2-3
DNA: TGTGCCAGCAGTGAAGGACTAGCGGAGCCCAGCACAGATACGCAGTATTTT
CDR3: CASSEGLAEPSTDTQYF

size: NA
D: TRBD2
V: TRBV7-8
J: TRBJ2-1
DNA: TGTGCCAGCAGCTCCCCGGCTAGCGGGAGGGCCCAAGTGCATGAGCAGTTCTTC
CDR3: CASSSPASGRAQVHEQFF

size: NA
D: NA
V: TRBV7-2
J: TRBJ2-5
DNA: TGTGCCAGCAGCTTAGGACAGGTAGTGGGGTACCAAGAGACCCAGTACTTC
CDR3: CASSLGQVVGYQETQYF

size: NA
D: NA
V: TRBV13
J: TRBJ2-7
DNA: TGTGCCAGCAGCCCCAGCTCCTACGAGCAGTACTTC
CDR3: CASSPSSYEQYF

size: once
D: NA
V: TRBV29-1
J: TRBJ2-3
DNA: TGCAGCGTTGAAATTGGGGCAGCGTCTAGCACAGATACGCAGTATTTT
CDR3: CSVEIGAASSTDTQYF

size: NA
D: NA
V: TRBV5-1
J: TRBJ2-5
DNA: TGCGCCAGCAGCTTTGGGGCCAGTAGGGAGACCCAGTACTTC
CDR3: CASSFGASRETQYF

size: once
D: TRBD2
V: TRBV5-6
J: TRBJ2-1
DNA: TGTGCCAGCAGCTTTTTAGCGGGGCCCTTGGAGTTCTTC
CDR3: CASSFLAGPLEFF

size: NA
D: NA
V: TRBV6-5
J: TRBJ1-1
DNA: TGTGCCAGCAGTCACCGGCTACAGGGAGAAGCTTTCTTT
CDR3: CASSHRLQGEAFF

size: NA
D: NA
V: TRBV2
J: TRBJ1-3
DNA: TGTGCCAGCAGTGATTACAGGGAAAAGGACACCATATATTTT
CDR3: CASSDYREKDTIYF

size: NA
D: NA
V: TRBV19
J: TRBJ2-7
DNA: TGTGCCAGTAGTATTAAAACCTACGAGCAGTACTTC
CDR3: CASSIKTYEQYF

size: NA
D: TRBD1
V: TRBV7-9
J: TRBJ2-7
DNA: TGTGCCAGCAGCTCGGGACAGGGGTCCTACGAGCAGTACTTC
CDR3: CASSSGQGSYEQYF

size: NA
D: NA
V: TRBV25-1
J: TRBJ2-7
DNA: TGTGCCAGCAGTGACAACTCCTACGAGCAGTACTTC
CDR3: CASSDNSYEQYF

size: NA
D: NA
V: TRBV4-3
J: TRBJ2-3
DNA: TGCGCCAGCAGCCAAGATGTGCGGGATACGCAGTATTTT
CDR3: CASSQDVRDTQYF

size: NA
D: NA
V: TRBV6-4
J: TRBJ1-1
DNA: TGTGCCAGCAGGTCGGGGGGGGCAGGCACTGAAGCTTTCTTT
CDR3: CASRSGGAGTEAFF

size: NA
D: NA
V: TRBV27
J: TRBJ2-1
DNA: TGTGCCAGCAGTTTATCTTCGGGGAGCTCCTACAATGAGCAGTTCTTC
CDR3: CASSLSSGSSYNEQFF

size: NA
D: TRBD2
V: TRBV7-8
J: TRBJ2-5
DNA: TGTGCCAGCAGCTTAGGACTAGCGGAAGAGACCCAGTACTTC
CDR3: CASSLGLAEETQYF

size: NA
D: TRBD1
V: TRBV6-1
J: TRBJ2-7
DNA: TGTGCCAGCAGTGAATGGAACAGGGGATCCTACGAGCAGTACTTC
CDR3: CASSEWNRGSYEQYF

size: NA
D: TRBD2
V: TRBV7-6
J: TRBJ2-7
DNA: TGTGCCAGCAGCTTAGCGGCCGGACTAGCGGGAGATGGCTACGAGCAGTACTTC
CDR3: CASSLAAGLAGDGYEQYF

size: NA
D: NA
V: TRBV15
J: TRBJ1-3
DNA: TGTGCCACCAGCAGAGACCTCGGCGTGGGGAACACCATATATTTT
CDR3: CATSRDLGVGNTIYF

size: NA
D: NA
V: TRBV9
J: TRBJ1-2
DNA: TGTGCCAGCAGCTGGGGGGACTGGGGCGATGGCTACACCTTC
CDR3: CASSWGDWGDGYTF

size: once
D: NA
V: TRBV9
J: TRBJ2-1
DNA: TGTGCCAGCTCCTTAGCGAAAAGCTCCTACAATGAGCAGTTCTTC
CDR3: CASSLAKSSYNEQFF

size: NA
D: NA
V: TRBV11-2
J: TRBJ1-1
DNA: TGTGCCAGCAGCCCTAGCCGGGCGGACACTGAAGCTTTCTTT
CDR3: CASSPSRADTEAFF

size: NA
D: NA
V: TRBV18
J: TRBJ2-7
DNA: TGTGCCAGCTCACCAGGCAGGGGATCTTCCTACGAGCAGTACTTC
CDR3: CASSPGRGSSYEQYF

size: NA
D: NA
V: TRBV7-9
J: TRBJ2-7
DNA: TGTGCCAGCAGCCCGCCTATCGCCTACGAGCAGTACTTC
CDR3: CASSPPIAYEQYF

size: NA
D: NA
V: TRBV27
J: TRBJ2-1
DNA: TGTGCCAGCAGTCGAACTAGCTTCGATGAGCAGTTCTTC
CDR3: CASSRTSFDEQFF

size: once
D: NA
V: TRBV9
J: TRBJ1-2
DNA: TGTGCCAGCAGCCTCTATCAGGGAGGCTACACCTTC
CDR3: CASSLYQGGYTF

size: NA
D: TRBD1
V: TRBV10-3
J: TRBJ2-7
DNA: TGTGCCATCCTCCGGGACAGCTCCTACGAGCAGTACTTC
CDR3: CAILRDSSYEQYF

size: NA
D: NA
V: TRBV29-1
J: TRBJ1-1
DNA: TGCAGCGTTGAAGGAGGGGCTACTGAAGCTTTCTTT
CDR3: CSVEGGATEAFF

size: NA
D: NA
V: TRBV19
J: TRBJ2-7
DNA: TGTGCCAGTACGGAGCGGAATTCCTACGAGCAGTACTTC
CDR3: CASTERNSYEQYF

size: NA
D: NA
V: TRBV9
J: TRBJ2-7
DNA: TGTGCCAGCAGCGATGGGGCCACCTACGAGCAGTACTTC
CDR3: CASSDGATYEQYF

size: NA
D: TRBD2
V: TRBV7-9
J: TRBJ2-1
DNA: TGTGCCAGCAGCAACAGCGGGACGGGCCTTCGGGAGCAGTTCTTC
CDR3: CASSNSGTGLREQFF

size: NA
D: NA
V: TRBV18
J: TRBJ1-5
DNA: TGTGCCAGCTCACCTAAGCACGGGGGTTTGTCTCCGAATCAGCCCCAGCATTTT
CDR3: CASSPKHGGLSPNQPQHF

size: NA
D: NA
V: TRBV4-1
J: TRBJ1-5
DNA: TGCGCCAGCAGCTACGGGATTATCAATCAGCCCCAGCATTTT
CDR3: CASSYGIINQPQHF